What follows are 24 T cell receptor beta chains derived from one specimen sequenced in a study of T cells in narcolepsy. Sequenced by immunoSEQ multiplex PCR; TCRdb stores in-frame clones only, minus some. The sample lists around 3,300 clones, around 68% occurring once. Sequencing used CD45RA- memory CD8+ T cells from PBMCs. These receptors all come from a human donor with narcolepsy.

This chain uses TRBV5-1 with TRBJ2-5; TRBD1 aligns across 7 bases. This CDR3 contains 14 residues. Germline values: CDR1 SGHRS, CDR2 YFSETQ. V dropped 5 bases and J dropped 5; count of bases not matched to a gene: 9. CDR3 in amino acids: CASRQQGLMETQYF. CDR3 coding DNA: TGCGCCAGCAGGCAACAGGGGTTGATGGAGACCCAGTACTTC.

This clone occurred a few times. This rearrangement joins TRBV4-3 to TRBJ2-7; D gene uncertain. The CDR3 covers 15 residues. Germline CDR1 is LGHNA and CDR2 is YSLEER. Trimming shortened V by 0 bases and J by 3 bases, and 12 bases separated the two germline ends. The CDR3 is CASSQEEDGNYEQYF. In nucleotides, the CDR3 is TGCGCCAGCAGCCAAGAAGAGGACGGCAACTACGAGCAGTACTTC.

This clone was observed a few times. V is TRBV9 and J is TRBJ2-7; TRBD1 matches at 8 bases. V shed 6 bases, J shed 6 bases, and the junction held 5 bases outside the gene matches. This CDR3 region has 12 residues. The germline V gene has CDR1 SGDLS and CDR2 YYNGEE. The CDR3 coding sequence is TGTGCCAGCAACGCAGGGGGCGCCGAGCAGTACTTC. This gives the protein CASNAGGAEQYF.

This clone was counted only a few times. V is TRBV5-1 and J is TRBJ1-2; D gene uncertain. V gave up 3 bases and J gave up 4 bases, with 16 bases separating them. Germline-derived CDR1 and CDR2 are SGHRS and YFSETQ. The CDR3 runs 15 residues. The CDR3 loop reads CASSSRSDGLYGYTF. The CDR3 nucleotides are TGCGCCAGCAGCTCGAGGTCGGACGGCCTCTATGGCTACACCTTC.

The genes are TRBV4-1 and TRBJ2-7, with a weak D call TRBD1 (7 bases). V lost 1 base to trimming and J lost 6 bases, with 13 bases between them. Germline CDR1 is MGHRA and CDR2 is YSYEKL. There are 14 residues in the CDR3. CDR3 in DNA: TGCGCCAGCAGCCAAGCCAGGGGGGTAGGCGAGCAGTACTTC. This codes for CASSQARGVGEQYF.

The chain uses TRBV6-5 and TRBJ2-7; D uncertain. Trimming took 2 bases from V and 6 from J, leaving 11 bases between them. CDR3 size: 13 residues. Germline assignment: CDR1 MNHEY and CDR2 SVGAGI. DNA of the CDR3: TGTGCCAGCAGTTACGGCGACTCCCGCGAGCAGTACTTC. Translation: CASSYGDSREQYF.

V gene TRBV12-5 combines with J gene TRBJ2-2; D is tentatively TRBD1 or TRBD2 (5 bases each). The CDR3 extends over 15 amino acids. Trimming took 5 bases from V and 6 from J, leaving 16 bases between them. Germline V gene data show CDR1 as LGHNT and CDR2 as FRNRAP. The CDR3 sequence: CASGLGTSTPGELFF. Here the CDR3 DNA reads TGTGCTAGTGGTCTCGGGACCTCAACTCCCGGGGAGCTGTTTTTT.

J is TRBJ1-2 and V is TRBV5-6, with 9 bases identical to TRBD1. The V and J ends lost 0 bases and 8 bases, in that order; junction bases with no gene match: 2. The CDR3 loop spans 13 amino acids. Per the germline V gene, CDR1 is SGHDT and CDR2 is YYEEEE. The CDR3 protein is CASSLGQGGGYTF. CDR3 coding DNA: TGTGCCAGCAGCTTGGGACAGGGGGGCGGCTACACCTTC.

The chain links TRBV15 to TRBJ1-2; TRBD1 matches at 8 bases. Germline CDR1 reads LNHNV; CDR2 reads YYDKDF (reference sequence). Germline trimming cut 3 bases from V and 4 bases from J; bases unmatched to any gene: 16. The CDR3 is 18 amino acids. The CDR3 reads CATSSDGVSGGEGYGYTF. CDR3 sequence (DNA): TGTGCCACCAGCAGTGACGGGGTGTCAGGGGGCGAGGGCTATGGCTACACCTTC.

The chain carries TRBV6-6 and TRBJ2-4; D remains ambiguous. The V end was cut by 5 bases, the J end by 2 bases, with 4 bases between. The germline V gene encodes CDR1 MNHNY and CDR2 SVGAGI (reference sequence). This CDR3 has 12 residues. Here the CDR3 DNA reads TGTGCCAGCAGTCGGCCCAAAAACATTCAGTACTTC. Translation: CASSRPKNIQYF.

V and J are TRBV9 and TRBJ2-1; the match to TRBD2 covers 9 bases. In germline, CDR1 is SGDLS, CDR2 YYNGEE. The CDR3 spans 17 residues. J gave up 1 base and V 4 bases, and 9 bases lay outside the gene matches. The CDR3 DNA sequence: TGTGCCAGCAGCAGCACTACCGGACTAGCGTCCTACAATGAGCAGTTCTTC. It specifies CASSSTTGLASYNEQFF.

The chain uses TRBV5-4 and TRBJ1-2, with D possibly being TRBD1 (5 bases). From germline, CDR1 is SGHNT and CDR2 YYREEE (reference sequence). The CDR3 consists of 15 residues. V dropped 4 bases and J dropped 3 bases, with 16 bases sitting between them. The chain's CDR3 is CASSPGTVLYYGYTF. CDR3 nucleotides: TGTGCCAGCAGCCCCGGGACCGTCCTTTACTATGGCTACACCTTC.

The CDR3 DNA reads TGCGCCAGCAGCCCTAACCCCGACAGGGGGGGCGCACCCCTCCACTTT. Protein product: CASSPNPDRGGAPLHF. This chain uses TRBV5-1 with TRBJ1-6; TRBD1 agrees at 9 bases. The CDR3 runs to 16 residues. Germline V gene data show CDR1 as SGHRS and CDR2 as YFSETQ. With 4 bases clipped from V and 11 bases from J, the junction kept 13 bases outside the gene matches.

This rearrangement joins TRBV10-2 to TRBJ1-6, with a possible D match to TRBD1 (6 bases). The CDR3 is 14 amino acids. The V gene's germline CDR1 is WSHSY and CDR2 SAAADI. The V end lost 2 bases, the J end lost 13 bases, and 15 bases lay between the germline ends. The CDR3, as DNA: TGCGCCAGCAGTGAGACAGGGCCCCGTGTGCCCCTCCACTTT. Translating gives CASSETGPRVPLHF.

The gene calls are TRBV9 and TRBJ2-3; 8 nucleotides line up with TRBD1. There are 16 residues in the CDR3. Per the germline V gene, CDR1 is SGDLS and CDR2 is YYNGEE. The J segment lost 3 bases and the V segment lost 3 bases, leaving 9 bases of the junction unmatched. The CDR3 nucleotides read TGTGCCAGCAGCGCGGCGGGACAGGCAGGGACAGATACGCAGTATTTT. Amino acids: CASSAAGQAGTDTQYF. Combining the CDR3 with reference TRBV9 and TRBJ2-3 gives the whole variable domain DSGVTQTPKHLITATGQRVTLRCSPRSGDLSVYWYQQSLDQGLQFLIQYYNGEERAKGNILERFSAQQFPDLHSELNLSSLELGDSALYFCASSAAGQAGTDTQYFGPGTRLTVL.

The rearrangement uses TRBV5-7 and TRBJ1-1; tentatively, D is TRBD1 (5 bases). TRBV5-7 is given ORF status, its function remaining uncertain. V shed 0 bases and J shed 0 bases, with 12 bases lying between them. This CDR3 spans 16 amino acids. The CDR3 nucleotides are TGTGCCAGCAGCTTGGGGGGGGAGGAGCTGAACACTGAAGCTTTCTTT. This gives the protein CASSLGGEELNTEAFF.

This clone was counted once. The chain is built from TRBV6-6 and TRBJ1-1, with 9 bases lining up with TRBD1. The V and J ends lost 11 bases and 3 bases, in that order; junction bases with no gene match: 10. The CDR3 contains 14 residues. Germline V gene lookup returns CDR1 MNHNY and CDR2 SVGAGI (reference sequence). In DNA form, the CDR3 reads TGTGCCGCTAAACTACAGGGGGCGCACACTGAAGCTTTCTTT. Residues: CAAKLQGAHTEAFF.

This clone came up a few times. This sequence joins TRBV30 and TRBJ1-6; tentatively, D is TRBD1 (6 bases). Trimming shortened V by 4 bases and J by 6 bases, and 13 bases separated the two germline ends. Germline CDR1 reads GTSNPN; CDR2 reads SVGIG (reference sequence). This CDR3 region has 14 residues. CDR3 in amino acids: CAWTWGAGNSPLHF. CDR3 coding DNA: TGTGCCTGGACGTGGGGGGCGGGTAATTCACCCCTCCACTTT.

The V and J genes are TRBV6-6 and TRBJ2-5; 9 bases agree with TRBD2. Matching the DNA end better, TRBJ2-7 makes the J call doubtful. Germline CDR1 MNHNY, CDR2 SVGAGI (reference sequence). The CDR3 is 14 amino acids. CDR3 DNA: TGTGCCAGCAGTTTAGCGGGGGAGTCCTACGAGCAGTACTTC. Its protein is CASSLAGESYEQYF.

V gene TRBV9 combines with J gene TRBJ1-4, with a possible D match to TRBD1 (6 bases). CDR1 SGDLS and CDR2 YYNGEE come from the germline V gene. This CDR3 spans 14 amino acids. The V and J ends lost 4 bases and 8 bases respectively, with 15 bases between them. This CDR3 reads CASSPSGGGEKLFF. In DNA, the CDR3 is TGTGCCAGCAGCCCGTCTGGGGGCGGAGAAAAACTGTTTTTT.

The chain couples TRBV15 to TRBJ1-2; possibly TRBD1 for D (5 bases). Germline V gene sequence: CDR1 LNHNV, CDR2 YYDKDF (reference sequence). V lost 0 bases and J 5 bases, leaving 10 bases between the germline ends. The CDR3 loop spans 14 amino acids. CDR3 residues: CATSREGVQYGYTF. CDR3 DNA: TGTGCCACCAGCAGAGAAGGGGTTCAGTATGGCTACACCTTC.

On this clone: A far larger clone lies a single base away; this is likely a read error. The sample holds other DNA sequences that translate to the same CDR3. J is TRBJ1-2 and V is TRBV5-8; a weak D match, TRBD1 (5 bases). Looked up from germline, CDR1 is SGHTS and CDR2 is YDEGEE. V shed 4 bases and J shed 7 bases, with 20 bases lying between them. CDR3 size: 15 residues. The CDR3 loop reads CASSQEQGSVLGYTF. The CDR3, as DNA: TGTGCCAGCAGCCAAGAGCAGGGTTCCGTCCTTGGCTACACCTTC.

V gene TRBV5-1 combines with J gene TRBJ1-1; 8 nucleotides align to TRBD1. Germline V gene sequence: CDR1 SGHRS, CDR2 YFSETQ. V gave up 4 bases and J gave up 3 bases; unmatched junction bases: 8. The CDR3 is made up of 15 amino acids. DNA for the CDR3: TGCGCCAGCAGCCCAGGGGGGACAGGCTACACTGAAGCTTTCTTT. Protein sequence: CASSPGGTGYTEAFF.

The chain links TRBV4-2 to TRBJ1-1; no firm D call. From germline, CDR1 is LGHNA and CDR2 YNFKEQ. Between the trimmed V and J ends, which lost 1 base and 7 bases, there was a span of 13 bases. The CDR3 is made up of 14 amino acids. The CDR3 sequence is CASSQAGGRDEAFF. CDR3 nucleotide sequence: TGTGCCAGCAGCCAAGCGGGAGGGCGGGATGAAGCTTTCTTT.